This T cell receptor beta chain appears in the sequencing data of a study of blood T cell repertoires in COVID-19. Study-level background: Whether acute or convalescent, the COVID-19 samples came from the United States, Italy and Spain. Nucleic acid was either cDNA or gDNA, and it came from T cells, B-cell-depleted T cells, or PBMCs.

In the original workflow: Amplification of reference gene primers provided the estimated nucleated cell counts. Clones were sequenced by immunoSEQ multiplex PCR, and TCRdb holds only the in-frame ones, with some missing. V and J calls and clone size are copied from that table; D and trimming were computed from the DNA. The sample carries about 110,000 clones, over 65% recorded once. Germline values: CDR1 SGHRS, CDR2 YFSETQ. This CDR3 spans 17 amino acids. The V gene end was trimmed by 2 bases and the J gene end by 4 bases; junction bases not matched to a gene: 12. The sample comprised peripheral blood. The rearrangement joins TRBV5-1 to TRBJ2-5, with 9 bases that match TRBD1. The receptor's source is a woman between 40 and 50 years old with acute or convalescent COVID-19. CDR3 loop: CASSFYGVGQGGETQYF. The CDR3 nucleotides read TGCGCCAGCAGCTTTTATGGTGTGGGACAGGGAGGAGAGACCCAGTACTTC.